The 27 T cell receptor beta chains below all came from one sample that was sequenced in a study of beta chain features in type 1 diabetes listed by TCRdb under 2018. Broad study findings and their caveats: A moderate but significant shortening of TCRB CDR3 length was observed in type 1 diabetes patients in all four CD4+ subsets.

The library was prepared using the immunoSEQ multiplex PCR assay. The entire amount of isolated RNA was reverse transcribed using the High Capacity cDNA Reverse Transcription Kit, so the sequenced TCRB transcripts were expressed ones. Held by TCRdb, this immuneACCESS table contains in-frame sequences only and omits some clones. Under half of the omission traces to an unresolved V gene where checked; the cause of the rest is unknown. Here the sample has around 130,000 clones; around 8.8% occur a single time. The ten most abundant clones make up approximately 0.7% of the sample. Their target antigens are unknown. The sample was central memory CD4+ T cells from blood. Receptors originate from a man aged 30 to 39 with type 1 diabetes.

This clone has only a few counts. This chain connects TRBV7-2 to TRBJ2-1; D gene uncertain. Trimming shortened V by 5 bases and J by 8 bases, and 7 bases separated the two germline ends. CDR1 is SGHTA, CDR2 FQGNSA, per germline. The CDR3 runs 11 residues. The CDR3, as DNA: TGTGCCAGCAGCCCCCATTATGAGCAGTTCTTC. Protein: CASSPHYEQFF.

The rearrangement joins TRBV5-1 to TRBJ2-1, with 9 bases identical to TRBD1. Trimming at V came to 2 bases and at J to 6 bases, leaving 3 bases not matched to a gene. This CDR3 contains 14 residues. Looked up from germline, CDR1 is SGHRS and CDR2 is YFSETQ. CDR3 in amino acids: CASSLQTGGNEQFF. The DNA for the CDR3 is TGCGCCAGCAGCTTACAGACAGGGGGCAATGAGCAGTTCTTC.

The chain employs TRBV30 and TRBJ2-5, with D perhaps matching TRBD1 (5 bases). The CDR3 covers 15 residues. V dropped 2 bases and J dropped 2 bases, with 15 bases sitting between them. CDR1 and CDR2 from the germline V gene are GTSNPN and SVGIG (reference sequence). The CDR3, as DNA: TGTGCCTGGAGTCGTGACAGCCGATTACAAGAGACCCAGTACTTC. Translating gives CAWSRDSRLQETQYF.

This clone has a count of ten or more. The chain combines TRBV4-2 with TRBJ2-3; D may be TRBD1 (6 bases). Germline-derived CDR1 and CDR2 are LGHNA and YNFKEQ. V shed 0 bases and J shed 3 bases, with 10 bases lying between them. This CDR3 comprises 15 residues. In DNA, the CDR3 is TGTGCCAGCAGCCAAGATGGACAGACTACAGATACGCAGTATTTT. Translation gives CASSQDGQTTDTQYF.

The CDR3 loop reads CASSQQGAEKLFF. In nucleotides, the CDR3 is TGCGCCAGCAGCCAACAGGGGGCTGAAAAACTGTTTTTT. This chain joins TRBV4-1 and TRBJ1-4; 8 nucleotides line up with TRBD1. The CDR3 is 13 amino acids. Germline V gene data show CDR1 as MGHRA and CDR2 as YSYEKL. J lost 7 bases, V lost 2 bases, and 0 bases had no gene match.

The V call is TRBV29-1, the J call TRBJ1-4; TRBD1 might be the D (6 bases). Trimming stripped 6 bases from V and 5 bases from J, with 13 bases between. The CDR3 is 13 residues long. Germline V lookup: CDR1 SQVTM, CDR2 ANQGSEA. CDR3: CSVGSGVNEKLFF. In nucleotides, the CDR3 is TGCAGCGTGGGTTCAGGGGTCAATGAAAAACTGTTTTTT.

The chain recombines TRBV29-1 with TRBJ1-3, with D uncertain. The CDR3 loop spans 12 amino acids. V was shortened by 1 base and J by 4 bases, with 5 bases between the two germline ends. The germline V gene encodes CDR1 SQVTM and CDR2 ANQGSEA. CDR3 bases: TGCAGCGTTGAAGGGGCCGGAAACACCATATATTTT. It translates to CSVEGAGNTIYF.

This clone was seen a handful of times. The chain is built from TRBV7-2 and TRBJ2-6, with TRBD1 as a possible D gene (5 bases). CDR1 is SGHTA, CDR2 FQGNSA, per germline. CDR3 length: 14 amino acids. The V end lost 8 bases, the J end lost 0 bases, and 8 bases lay between the germline ends. The CDR3 nucleotides are TGTGCCAGCCAAGACAGCTCTGGGGCCAACGTCCTGACTTTC. It specifies CASQDSSGANVLTF.

A few counts support this clone. V is TRBV29-1 and J is TRBJ1-2, with 8 bases identical to TRBD1. Trimming cost V 3 bases and J 8 bases; bases outside gene matches: 8. This CDR3 region has 13 residues. CDR1 SQVTM and CDR2 ANQGSEA come from the germline V gene. DNA for the CDR3: TGCAGCGTTGAGGACAGGGAAGTAAGAGGCTACACCTTC. Translation gives CSVEDREVRGYTF.

The chain employs TRBV7-9 and TRBJ2-1, with 12 bases aligning to TRBD2. In germline, CDR1 is SEHNR, CDR2 FQNEAQ (reference sequence). The junction had 8 bases not matched to a gene; V was cut back by 7 bases and J by 4 bases. The CDR3 has 16 residues. CDR3 DNA: TGTGCCAGCATCATAGGACTAGCGGGGATATACAATGAGCAGTTCTTC. This gives the protein CASIIGLAGIYNEQFF.

This sequence joins TRBV4-2 and TRBJ2-3; D is unresolved. Looked up from germline, CDR1 is LGHNA and CDR2 is YNFKEQ. The CDR3 sequence is 16 residues long. Trimming removed 5 bases from V and 0 bases from J, with 15 bases in between. CDR3 sequence: CASSISWQSSTDTQYF. CDR3 nucleotide sequence: TGTGCCAGCAGCATTTCCTGGCAGTCTAGCACAGATACGCAGTATTTT.

V is TRBV10-3 and J is TRBJ1-4, with 9 bases lining up with TRBD1. The CDR3 contains 14 residues. Unmatched junction bases numbered 5, after V lost 4 bases and J lost 8 bases. Germline V gene sequence: CDR1 ENHRY, CDR2 SYGVKD. The CDR3 bases are TGTGCCATCAGTGGCGGACAGGGGAAGGAAAAACTGTTTTTT. Protein: CAISGGQGKEKLFF.

In its sample, this clone was seen a few times. Other DNA sequences in the sample encode the same CDR3. The DNA for the CDR3 is TGTGCCAGCAGCCTCCACAGGGGACTTAATGAAAAACTGTTTTTT. Translation gives CASSLHRGLNEKLFF. The V call is TRBV7-3, the J call TRBJ1-4, with TRBD1 matching over 7 bases. In germline, CDR1 is SGHTA, CDR2 FQGTGA. This CDR3 has 15 amino acids. J gave up 4 bases and V 5 bases, and 7 bases lay outside the gene matches.

This chain uses TRBV4-1 with TRBJ1-4; a weak D match, TRBD1 (5 bases). CDR3 length: 17 amino acids. Germline-derived CDR1 and CDR2 are MGHRA and YSYEKL. Trimming removed 1 base at V and 3 bases at J, with 15 bases between. The CDR3 nucleotides are TGCGCCAGCAGCCAAGGTGGAAGGGGCAGATCTAATGAAAAACTGTTTTTT. This translates into CASSQGGRGRSNEKLFF.

The rearrangement uses TRBV4-2 and TRBJ1-5; 7 nucleotides match TRBD1. Trimming at V came to 2 bases and at J to 0 bases, leaving 4 bases not matched to a gene. CDR3 length equals 16 residues. CDR1 and CDR2 (germline): LGHNA, YNFKEQ. CDR3 sequence (DNA): TGTGCCAGCAGCCAAAGCGACAGGGCTAGCAATCAGCCCCAGCATTTT. Translation gives CASSQSDRASNQPQHF.

This clone was recorded a few times. Other DNA sequences of this sample code for an identical CDR3. The V gene is TRBV29-1, the J gene TRBJ2-1; the match to TRBD1 covers 9 bases. There are 13 residues in the CDR3. CDR1 and CDR2 from the germline V gene are SQVTM and ANQGSEA. V trimming: 6 bases; J trimming: 4 bases; junction bases outside the gene matches: 4. The CDR3, as DNA: TGCAGCGTGGTAGGGACAGGGTACAATGAGCAGTTCTTC. Protein product: CSVVGTGYNEQFF.

The V gene is TRBV19, the J gene TRBJ1-5; D unclear. CDR3 size: 14 residues. The V and J ends lost 2 bases and 6 bases respectively, with 11 bases between them. The germline gives CDR1 LNHDA, CDR2 SQIVND (reference sequence). The CDR3, as DNA: TGTGCCAGTAGTATAAACGGGGATGCTCAGCCCCAGCATTTT. Its translation is CASSINGDAQPQHF.

The chain links TRBV5-1 to TRBJ1-1; 10 positions match TRBD1. With 7 bases clipped from V and 1 base from J, the junction kept 7 bases outside the gene matches. In germline, CDR1 is SGHRS, CDR2 YFSETQ. This CDR3 is 15 amino acids long. The CDR3 nucleotides are TGCGCCAGCGGGAGACAGGGGGCGACGAACACTGAAGCTTTCTTT. Encoded protein: CASGRQGATNTEAFF.

The genes are TRBV15 and TRBJ2-7; D may be TRBD2 (6 bases). Germline CDR1 and CDR2: LNHNV and YYDKDF (reference sequence). V was pared by 0 bases and J by 2 bases, with 17 bases between. The length of the CDR3 is 17 residues. The CDR3 here is CATSRDRFPGEPYEQYF. The CDR3 coding sequence is TGTGCCACCAGCAGAGATCGATTCCCGGGGGAACCCTACGAGCAGTACTTC.

V is TRBV7-3 and J is TRBJ2-5, with a possible D match to TRBD1 (6 bases). Between the trimmed V and J ends, which lost 4 bases and 3 bases, there was a span of 9 bases. Germline CDR1 SGHTA, CDR2 FQGTGA. The CDR3 runs 13 residues. The CDR3 bases are TGTGCCAGCAGCTCGACAGGAGAAGAGACCCAGTACTTC. Protein product: CASSSTGEETQYF. Filled out from reference TRBV7-3 and TRBJ2-5, the complete variable domain reads GAGVSQTPSNKVTEKGKYVELRCDPISGHTALYWYRQSLGQGPEFLIYFQGTGAADDSGLPNDRFFAVRPEGSVSTLKIQRTERGDSAVYLCASSSTGEETQYFGPGTRLLVL.

This clone was seen only a few times. The same CDR3 arises from other DNA sequences in this sample as well. The CDR3 loop reads CASSSGQKNSPLHF. The CDR3 DNA follows: TGTGCCAGCAGCTCGGGACAGAAGAATTCACCCCTCCACTTT. The genes are TRBV7-9 and TRBJ1-6; TRBD1 agrees at 7 bases. The CDR3 totals 14 residues. Per the germline V gene, CDR1 is SEHNR and CDR2 is FQNEAQ (reference sequence). The V and J ends lost 4 bases and 7 bases, in that order; junction bases with no gene match: 4.

This clone was counted between two and nine times. The chain employs TRBV2 and TRBJ1-1, with D hard to call. CDR3 size: 12 residues. With 8 bases removed from V and 4 bases from J, the gap between germline ends came to 11 bases. Germline-derived CDR1 and CDR2 are SNHLY and FYNNEI. The CDR3 coding sequence is TGTGCCAGCTCAACCGGGATCACTGAAGCTTTCTTT. Encoded protein: CASSTGITEAFF.

V is TRBV15 and J is TRBJ1-5, with D perhaps matching TRBD1 (5 bases). Looked up from germline, CDR1 is LNHNV and CDR2 is YYDKDF (reference sequence). V was pared by 7 bases and J by 0 bases, with 13 bases between. The length of the CDR3 is 15 residues. The DNA for the CDR3 is TGTGCCACCATGGCGGGCGGGACTAGCAATCAGCCCCAGCATTTT. It yields the protein CATMAGGTSNQPQHF.

The rearrangement uses TRBV5-4 and TRBJ2-1; 7 positions agree with TRBD1. The CDR3 length is 15 residues. In germline, CDR1 is SGHNT, CDR2 YYREEE (reference sequence). Trimming cost V 3 bases and J 1 base; bases outside gene matches: 4. CDR3: CASSSSGGSYNEQFF. The CDR3 region has the DNA TGTGCCAGCAGCTCCTCAGGGGGATCCTACAATGAGCAGTTCTTC.

This rearrangement joins TRBV7-2 to TRBJ1-2, with TRBD1 identical over 9 bases. V dropped 5 bases and J dropped 8; count of bases not matched to a gene: 15. The CDR3 spans 16 residues. Germline assignment: CDR1 SGHTA and CDR2 FQGNSA. The CDR3 sequence is CASSPVAGTGMEGYTF. For the CDR3, the DNA is TGTGCCAGCAGCCCAGTCGCCGGGACAGGGATGGAAGGCTACACCTTC.

V usage is TRBV19 and J usage is TRBJ2-7, with 12 bases matching TRBD2. The J segment lost 3 bases and the V segment lost 4 bases, leaving 7 bases of the junction unmatched. The germline V gene encodes CDR1 LNHDA and CDR2 SQIVND (reference sequence). This CDR3 is 16 amino acids long. The CDR3 is CASSTPLAGGLYEQYF. DNA of the CDR3: TGTGCCAGTAGTACCCCACTAGCGGGGGGACTCTACGAGCAGTACTTC.

Details on this clone: At one of its ends the junction is not consistent with the germline gene, which may arise from a read error. The chain links TRBV7-7 to TRBJ2-1, with 9 bases aligning to TRBD2. CDR1 is SSHAT and CDR2 is FNYEAQ in the germline V gene (reference sequence). This CDR3 comprises 15 residues. CDR3 sequence: CASSPGLATYNEQFF. CDR3 DNA sequence: TGTGCTAGCAGCCCGGGACTAGCAACCTACAATGAGCAGTTCTTC.